This TCR beta chain was sequenced in a study of regulatory T cells in long-lasting Graves disease. Time point noted: newly diagnosed GD, antithyroid drugs for less than 3 months. Construction of the TCR library relied on RNA isolated from PBMCs. CDR3 length: 15 residues. V was cut by 3 bases and J by 2 bases, with 11 bases left in between. Germline V lookup: CDR1 KGHDR, CDR2 SFDVKD. Combining iRepertoire HTBI primers with Arm-PCR of CDR3 regions, the authors built TCR beta libraries. TCRdb reprocessed the multiplex PCR reads via MiXCR and lists one record per CDR3 protein. This repertoire shows roughly 560,000 distinct CDR3 sequences, about 11% found once; its top ten account for over 7%. This sample also belongs to another study, concerning T cells in Graves' hyperthyroidism and ophthalmopathy. As that study records: Exclusion followed for patients with uncontrolled infection, other autoimmune disease, pregnancy or lactation. TCR CDR3 underwent first-round RT-PCR with the HTBI primer set.

The V call is TRBV24-1, the J call TRBJ2-3, with TRBD2 as a possible D gene (5 bases). Sample: peripheral blood mononuclear cells (PBMCs), taken at new diagnosis, from a patient treated with antithyroid drugs. This TCR derives from a woman under 40 with Graves disease. CDR3 bases: TGTGCCACCAGTGATAATAGCGAGGACACAGATACGCAGTATTTT. It specifies CATSDNSEDTDTQYF.